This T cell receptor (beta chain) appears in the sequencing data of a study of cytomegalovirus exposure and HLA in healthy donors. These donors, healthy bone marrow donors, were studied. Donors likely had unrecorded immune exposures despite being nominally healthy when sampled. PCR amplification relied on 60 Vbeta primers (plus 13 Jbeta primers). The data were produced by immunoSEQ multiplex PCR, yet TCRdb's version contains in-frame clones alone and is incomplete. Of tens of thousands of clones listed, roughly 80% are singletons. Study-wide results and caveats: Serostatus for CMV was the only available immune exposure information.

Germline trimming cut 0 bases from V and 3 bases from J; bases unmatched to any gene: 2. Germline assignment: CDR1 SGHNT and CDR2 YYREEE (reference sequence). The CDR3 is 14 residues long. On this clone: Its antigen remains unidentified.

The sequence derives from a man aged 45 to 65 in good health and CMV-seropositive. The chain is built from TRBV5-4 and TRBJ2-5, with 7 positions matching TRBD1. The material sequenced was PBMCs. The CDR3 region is CASSLGDREETQYF. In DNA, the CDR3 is TGTGCCAGCAGCTTGGGGGACAGAGAAGAGACCCAGTACTTC.